Sequencing of this TCR beta chain was carried out in a study of T cell responses to AZD1222 COVID-19 vaccine. The V gene's germline CDR1 is SGHAT and CDR2 FQNNGV. V gave up 5 bases and J gave up 4 bases; unmatched junction bases: 8. The CDR3 is 15 amino acids. The protocol was immunoSEQ multiplex PCR, while the TCRdb copy is restricted to in-frame clones and leaves out a portion. The table lists 95,000 to 150,000 clones, around 89% of them singletons. The chain recombines TRBV11-2 with TRBJ1-5; 7 bases match TRBD1. The clonotype comes from an adult in good health. The input for sequencing was peripheral blood, taken on day 0 of AZD1222 vaccination. The CDR3 DNA is TGTGCCAGCAGCCCTCGACAGGGACCTAATCAGCCCCAGCATTTT. Translated: CASSPRQGPNQPQHF. Filled out from reference TRBV11-2 and TRBJ1-5, the complete variable domain reads EAGVAQSPRYKIIEKRQSVAFWCNPISGHATLYWYQQILGQGPKLLIQFQNNGVVDDSQLPKDRFSAERLKGVDSTLKIQPAKLEDSAVYLCASSPRQGPNQPQHFGDGTRLSIL.